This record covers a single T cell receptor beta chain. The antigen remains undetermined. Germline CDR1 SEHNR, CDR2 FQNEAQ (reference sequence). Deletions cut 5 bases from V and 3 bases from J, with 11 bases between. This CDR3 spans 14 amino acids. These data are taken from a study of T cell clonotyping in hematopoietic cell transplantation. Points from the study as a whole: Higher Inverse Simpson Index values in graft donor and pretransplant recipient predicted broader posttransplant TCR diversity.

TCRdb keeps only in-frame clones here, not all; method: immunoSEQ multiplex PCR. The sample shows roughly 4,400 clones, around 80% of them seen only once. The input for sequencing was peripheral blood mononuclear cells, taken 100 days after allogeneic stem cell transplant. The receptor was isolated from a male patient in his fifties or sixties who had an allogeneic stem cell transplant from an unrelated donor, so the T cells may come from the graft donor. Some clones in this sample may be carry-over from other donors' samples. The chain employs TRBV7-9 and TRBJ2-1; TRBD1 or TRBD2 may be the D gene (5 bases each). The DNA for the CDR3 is TGTGCCAGCAGCCACGGGGCAGACTACAATGAGCAGTTCTTC. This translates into CASSHGADYNEQFF.